The T cell receptor (beta chain) described here comes from a study of blood T cell repertoires in COVID-19 (TCRdb year 2020). For the wider study: Collaborator samples came from the United States, Italy and Spain and covered acute and convalescent phases of COVID-19. The material from the prospective study consisted of cDNA or gDNA derived from T cells, B-cell-depleted T cells, or PBMCs. HLA class I and class II types, where available, came from metadata supplied by the sample provider rather than from assay-based typing. Samples were obtained from the ongoing ImmuneRACE study (first 160 participants) and from 1,254 subjects provided by 6 global collaborators. A freely available public database, intended as a resource for researchers studying the immune response to SARS-CoV-2, is where the repertoires were released. The sample metadata nearly always contained a de-identified subject ID, COVID-19 status, age in years and sex. The dataset comprised deeply sampled blood TCRbeta repertoires from subjects exposed to, actively infected with, or recovered from COVID-19. The paper as a whole reports these results and caveats: How much clinical and demographic metadata was included differed by source and by participant, and the metadata was provided uncurated.

Per the germline V gene, SQVTM is the CDR1 and ANQGSEA is the CDR2. From the cysteine up to the phenylalanine, the CDR3 has a length of 13 residues. The only DNA kept is the CDR3, 39 bases in frame from the first base. V is shortened by 2 bases, J by 4 bases, and the region joining them spans 12 bases. TCRbeta CDR3 regions were amplified from genomic DNA by means of the immunoSEQ Assay, a bias-controlled multiplex PCR. The authors' analysis ran thus. Within the assay, amplification of reference gene primers was used to estimate how many nucleated cells each sample contained. To quantify the absolute abundance of each unique TCRbeta CDR3 rearrangement, sequence reads were collapsed and filtered. Productive Simpson clonality was computed per sample as the square root of Simpson's diversity index over productive rearrangements. TCRdb obtained this table from immuneACCESS and retained in-frame rearrangements with V and J assigned. These tables miss some clones; where compared with another copy, unresolved V genes account for less than half of the shortfall, and the remainder is unexplained. V, J and clone size were drawn from that table, and D and trimming were deduced from the DNA. The table for this sample lists over 250,000 clones; 83% of them were counted only once. Of the sample, 8% to 9.5% falls within the top ten clones.

Another Seattle source contributed samples from volunteer blood donors who had recovered from COVID-19. The collaborating institutions used their own protocols to collect whole blood in K2EDTA tubes. For TCRbeta analysis, collaborators shipped samples in one of three forms: frozen whole blood, isolated PBMCs, or DNA extracted from either of those sample types. In its sample, this clone was seen many times. The antigen it recognizes is unknown. Per-nucleotide qualities are absent, and no much larger clonotype sits a single base away. Other nucleotide sequences from this sample produce the same CDR3. This receptor was identified in a woman between 45 and 65 years old who had recovered from COVID-19. Sequences were obtained from peripheral blood. The receptor chain draws on TRBV29-1 and TRBJ2-7; a tentative D call is TRBD2 (5 bases match). At the DNA level, the sequence is TGCAGCGTTGAATTGGCGGGTGATTACGAGCAGTACTTC. Translated, it gives CSVELAGDYEQYF.